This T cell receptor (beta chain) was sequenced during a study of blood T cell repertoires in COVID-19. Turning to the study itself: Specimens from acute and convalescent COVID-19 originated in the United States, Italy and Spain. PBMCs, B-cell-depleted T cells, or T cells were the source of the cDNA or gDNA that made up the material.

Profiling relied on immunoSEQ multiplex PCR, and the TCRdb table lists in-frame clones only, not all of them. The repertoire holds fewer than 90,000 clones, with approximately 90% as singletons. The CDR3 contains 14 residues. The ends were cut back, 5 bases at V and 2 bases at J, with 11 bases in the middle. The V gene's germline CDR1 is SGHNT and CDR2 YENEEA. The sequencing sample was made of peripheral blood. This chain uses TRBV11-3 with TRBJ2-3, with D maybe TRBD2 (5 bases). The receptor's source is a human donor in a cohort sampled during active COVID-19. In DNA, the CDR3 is TGTGCCAGCAGCGGCGGGCCAGTCACAGATACGCAGTATTTT. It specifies CASSGGPVTDTQYF. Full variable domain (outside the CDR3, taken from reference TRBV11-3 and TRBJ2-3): EAGVVQSPRYKIIEKKQPVAFWCNPISGHNTLYWYLQNLGQGPELLIRYENEEAVDDSQLPKDRFSAERLKGVDSTLKIQPAELGDSAVYLCASSGGPVTDTQYFGPGTRLTVL.